The 8 T cell receptor beta chains below all came from one sample that was sequenced in a study of T cells after yellow fever vaccination. MiXCR, applied by TCRdb to the 5' RACE reads, yields one record per CDR3 protein. Here the sample spans about 350,000 distinct CDR3 sequences, 8% to 9.5% being singletons. The material sequenced was PBMCs, taken approximately 47 days after the first yellow fever vaccination. Receptors originate from a man between 18 and 29 years old who received the YFV17D yellow fever vaccine.

This clonotype was found a few times. The chain joins TRBV28 to TRBJ1-1, with D possibly matching TRBD1 (5 bases). CDR3 length: 15 amino acids. V was cut by 1 base and J by 0 bases, with 9 bases left in between. CDR1 and CDR2 from the germline V gene are MDHEN and SYDVKM. This chain's CDR3 is CASSLFGAMNTEAFF. The DNA of the CDR3 is TGTGCCAGCAGTTTATTTGGGGCGATGAACACTGAAGCTTTCTTT.

CDR3 residues: CASSFITGTDNSPLHF. The CDR3 DNA reads TGCGCCAGCAGCTTCATTACCGGGACAGATAATTCACCCCTCCACTTT. The genes are TRBV5-1 and TRBJ1-6, with TRBD1 matching over 7 bases. Trimming removed 2 bases from V and 5 bases from J; junction bases left unmatched: 7. Per germline, CDR1 SGHRS and CDR2 YFSETQ. CDR3 size: 16 residues.

The rearrangement links TRBV6-5 to TRBJ1-2; 8 nucleotides align to TRBD1. Germline assignment: CDR1 MNHEY and CDR2 SVGAGI. Trimming at V came to 2 bases and at J to 2 bases, leaving 10 bases not matched to a gene. CDR3 length: 17 residues. CDR3 DNA: TGTGCCAGCAGTTACCTCCAGGGGGCCAGGGGGAACTATGGCTACACCTTC. Its protein is CASSYLQGARGNYGYTF.

V gene TRBV5-4 combines with J gene TRBJ2-5; D not certain. The CDR3 consists of 15 residues. Trimming left V 1 base short and J 2 bases short, with 12 bases between. Germline V gives CDR1 SGHNT, CDR2 YYREEE (reference sequence). CDR3 sequence reads: CASSLKGTYQETQYF. The CDR3 DNA sequence: TGTGCCAGCAGCTTGAAGGGAACCTATCAAGAGACCCAGTACTTC. The variable domain in full, with the rest retrieved from reference TRBV5-4 and TRBJ2-5, is ETGVTQSPTHLIKTRGQQVTLRCSSQSGHNTVSWYQQALGQGPQFIFQYYREEENGRGNFPPRFSGLQFPNYSSELNVNALELDDSALYLCASSLKGTYQETQYFGPGTRLLVL.

This clonotype was seen once. The J gene is TRBJ2-5, the V gene TRBV27; D ambiguous. V gave up 4 bases and J gave up 5 bases, with 11 bases separating them. Looked up from germline, CDR1 is MNHEY and CDR2 is SMNVEV (reference sequence). This CDR3 contains 13 residues. This CDR3 is CASSSALLETQYF. The CDR3 nucleotides are TGTGCCAGCAGTTCGGCCCTGTTGGAGACCCAGTACTTC.

This clonotype was picked up a small number of times. The CDR3 protein is CSASGGAGTQETQYF. The CDR3 bases are TGCAGTGCTAGCGGGGGGGCAGGGACCCAAGAGACCCAGTACTTC. The V and J genes are TRBV20-1 and TRBJ2-5, with 8 bases identical to TRBD2. The V and J ends lost 3 bases and 1 base, in that order; junction bases with no gene match: 7. The length of the CDR3 is 15 residues. Germline-derived CDR1 and CDR2 are DFQATT and SNEGSKA (reference sequence).

The table lists this clonotype with a few counts. The chain recombines TRBV7-3 with TRBJ2-1, with TRBD1 matching over 7 bases. J gave up 10 bases and V 6 bases, and 9 bases lay outside the gene matches. CDR3 length equals 13 residues. Germline values: CDR1 SGHTA, CDR2 FQGTGA. As DNA, the CDR3 is TGTGCCAGCAGGTTAGGGGACAGTGGCGAGCAGTTCTTC. Translating it yields CASRLGDSGEQFF.

V gene TRBV6-6 combines with J gene TRBJ2-7; D gene ambiguous. In germline, CDR1 is MNHNY, CDR2 SVGAGI (reference sequence). The V gene lost 8 bases and the J gene lost 7 bases, with 9 bases spanning the gap. This CDR3 is 10 amino acids long. The CDR3 sequence: CASGLREQYV. CDR3 DNA sequence: TGTGCCAGCGGTCTTCGGGAGCAGTACGTC.